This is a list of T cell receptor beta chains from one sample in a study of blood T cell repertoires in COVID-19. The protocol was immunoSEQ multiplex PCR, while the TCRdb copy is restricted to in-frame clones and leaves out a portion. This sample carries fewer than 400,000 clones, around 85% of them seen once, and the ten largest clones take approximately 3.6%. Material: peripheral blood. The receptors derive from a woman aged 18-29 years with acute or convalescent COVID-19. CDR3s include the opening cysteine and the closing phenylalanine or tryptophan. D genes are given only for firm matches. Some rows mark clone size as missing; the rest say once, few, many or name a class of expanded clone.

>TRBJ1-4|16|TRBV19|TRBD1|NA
CASRQGKVTTNEKLFF
TGTGCCAGCCGACAGGGGAAGGTTACAACTAATGAAAAACTGTTTTTT
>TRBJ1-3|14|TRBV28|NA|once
CASSRQGLGNTIYF
TGTGCCAGCAGCCGGCAGGGTCTGGGAAACACCATATATTTT
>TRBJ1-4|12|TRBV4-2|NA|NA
CASSLTREKLFF
TGTGCCAGCAGCCTGACTCGGGAAAAACTGTTTTTT
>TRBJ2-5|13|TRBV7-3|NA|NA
CASSPSGGVTQYF
TGTGCCAGCAGCCCCTCCGGGGGTGTGACCCAGTACTTC
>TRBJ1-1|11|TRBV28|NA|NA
CASLRGYEAFF
TGTGCCAGCCTTCGGGGGTATGAAGCTTTCTTT
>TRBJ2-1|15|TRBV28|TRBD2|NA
CASTPPSGSYNEQFF
TGTGCCAGCACCCCCCCTAGCGGGAGCTACAATGAGCAGTTCTTC
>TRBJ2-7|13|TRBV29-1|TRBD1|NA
CSGSTGQGKKQYF
TGCAGCGGCAGTACCGGACAGGGTAAAAAGCAGTACTTC
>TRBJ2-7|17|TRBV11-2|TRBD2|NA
CASSLDAGLAASYEQYF
TGTGCCAGCAGCTTAGATGCGGGACTAGCAGCGTCCTACGAGCAGTACTTC
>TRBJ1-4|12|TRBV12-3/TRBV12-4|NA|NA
CASGEAVEKLFF
TGTGCCAGCGGGGAGGCGGTGGAAAAACTGTTTTTT
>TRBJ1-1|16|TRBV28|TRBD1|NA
CASSCIAMDRDTEAFF
TGTGCCAGCAGCTGCATAGCAATGGACAGGGACACTGAAGCTTTCTTT
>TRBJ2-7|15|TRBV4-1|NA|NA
CASSQEEGTFYEQYF
TGCGCCAGCAGCCAAGAGGAGGGGACCTTTTACGAGCAGTACTTC
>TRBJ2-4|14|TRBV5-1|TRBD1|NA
CASSLGTGGNIQYF
TGCGCCAGCAGCTTGGGGACAGGGGGGAACATTCAGTACTTC
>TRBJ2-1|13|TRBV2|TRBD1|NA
CASTGQGNNEQFF
TGTGCCAGCACGGGACAGGGGAACAATGAGCAGTTCTTC
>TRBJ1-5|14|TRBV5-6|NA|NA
CASSFRGSNQPQHF
TGTGCCAGCAGCTTTAGGGGCAGCAATCAGCCCCAGCATTTT
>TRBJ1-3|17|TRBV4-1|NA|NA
CASSQAPMSGSGNTIYF
TGCGCCAGCAGCCAAGCCCCAATGTCAGGGTCTGGAAACACCATATATTTT
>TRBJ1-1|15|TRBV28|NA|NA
CASSLFGGAVVGAFF
TGTGCCAGCAGTTTGTTTGGGGGGGCGGTAGTTGGAGCTTTCTTT
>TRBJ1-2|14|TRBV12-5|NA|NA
CASADSSPNYGYTF
TGTGCTAGCGCCGACAGCAGTCCTAACTATGGCTACACCTTC
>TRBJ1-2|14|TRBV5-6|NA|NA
CASSSTGLSYGYTF
TGTGCCAGCAGCTCTACAGGGTTGAGCTATGGCTACACCTTC
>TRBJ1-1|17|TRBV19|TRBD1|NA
CASSIGTGRGLNTEAFF
TGTGCCAGTAGTATCGGGACAGGGAGAGGTTTGAACACTGAAGCTTTCTTT
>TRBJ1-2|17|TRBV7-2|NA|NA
CASSLKRAVGVSGGYTF
TGTGCCAGCAGCTTAAAGCGAGCTGTGGGGGTTAGCGGCGGCTACACCTTC
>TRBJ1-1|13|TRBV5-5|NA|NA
CASSLTGNTEAFF
TGTGCCAGCAGCTTAACAGGGAACACTGAAGCTTTCTTT
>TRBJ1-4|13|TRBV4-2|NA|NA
CASRGGTNEKLFF
TGTGCCAGCCGGGGGGGAACTAATGAAAAACTGTTTTTT
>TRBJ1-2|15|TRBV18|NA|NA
CASSPLEGAGDGYTF
TGTGCCAGCTCACCACTCGAAGGGGCTGGGGATGGCTACACCTTC
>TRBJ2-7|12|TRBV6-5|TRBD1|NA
CASSQTGDEQYF
TGTGCCAGCAGCCAGACAGGGGACGAGCAGTACTTC
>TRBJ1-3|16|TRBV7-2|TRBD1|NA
CASSLAAGGVGNTIYF
TGTGCCAGCAGCTTAGCCGCAGGGGGCGTTGGAAACACCATATATTTT
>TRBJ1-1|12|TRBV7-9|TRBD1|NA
CASSPRTGEAFF
TGTGCCAGCAGCCCCCGGACAGGGGAAGCTTTCTTT
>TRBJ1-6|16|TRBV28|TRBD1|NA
CASSLAQTGRNSPLHF
TGTGCCAGCAGTTTAGCACAGACAGGGAGGAATTCACCCCTCCACTTT
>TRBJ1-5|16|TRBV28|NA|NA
CASSLLGARGDQPQHF
TGTGCCAGCAGTTTGTTGGGGGCGCGGGGGGATCAGCCCCAGCATTTT
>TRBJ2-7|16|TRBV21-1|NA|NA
CASSSAREPLSYEQYF
TGTGCCAGCAGCTCCGCTCGGGAGCCGTTGTCCTACGAGCAGTACTTC
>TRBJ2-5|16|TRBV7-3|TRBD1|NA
CASSWTGTGGGETQYF
TGTGCCAGCAGCTGGACCGGGACAGGGGGCGGAGAGACCCAGTACTTC
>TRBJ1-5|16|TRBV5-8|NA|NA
CASSLAGGFSNQPQHF
TGTGCCAGCAGCTTGGCCGGGGGGTTTAGCAATCAGCCCCAGCATTTT
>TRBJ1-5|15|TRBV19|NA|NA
CASIEQGTSNQPQHF
TGTGCCAGTATAGAACAGGGTACGAGCAATCAGCCCCAGCATTTT
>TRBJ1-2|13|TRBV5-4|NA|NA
CASSQATNYGYTF
TGTGCCAGCAGCCAAGCCACTAACTATGGCTACACCTTC
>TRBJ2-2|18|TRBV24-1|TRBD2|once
CATSGTGTSGPNTGELFF
TGTGCCACCAGTGGAACAGGGACTAGCGGGCCGAACACCGGGGAGCTGTTTTTT
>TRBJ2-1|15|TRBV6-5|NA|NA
CASSYARDFYNEQFF
TGTGCCAGCAGTTACGCCCGGGATTTCTACAATGAGCAGTTCTTC
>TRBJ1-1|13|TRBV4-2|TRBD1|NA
CASSQDRAVEAFF
TGTGCCAGCAGCCAGGACAGGGCTGTTGAAGCTTTCTTT
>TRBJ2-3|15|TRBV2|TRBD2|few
CASSPGTSSTDTQYF
TGTGCCAGCAGTCCCGGGACTAGCAGCACAGATACGCAGTATTTT
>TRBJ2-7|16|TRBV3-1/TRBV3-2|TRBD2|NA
CASSQEIAGKAYEQYF
TGTGCCAGCAGCCAAGAGATAGCGGGAAAGGCCTACGAGCAGTACTTC
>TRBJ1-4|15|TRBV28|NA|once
CASTRGGATNEKLFF
TGTGCCAGCACCCGGGGGGGTGCAACTAATGAAAAACTGTTTTTT
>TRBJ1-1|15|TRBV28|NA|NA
CASRLWGAQNTEAFF
TGTGCCAGCCGTTTGTGGGGCGCCCAGAACACTGAAGCTTTCTTT
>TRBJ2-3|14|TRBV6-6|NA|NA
CASSYSSGTDTQYF
TGTGCCAGCAGTTACTCTTCAGGGACAGATACGCAGTATTTT
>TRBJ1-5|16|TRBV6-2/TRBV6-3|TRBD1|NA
CASSLGQGASNQPQHF
TGTGCCAGCAGCCTTGGACAGGGGGCGAGCAATCAGCCCCAGCATTTT
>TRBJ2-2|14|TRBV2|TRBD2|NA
CASKQREKGGELFF
TGTGCCAGCAAGCAGCGGGAGAAGGGAGGGGAGCTGTTTTTT
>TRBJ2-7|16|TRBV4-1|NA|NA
CASSQDEGFRFYEQYF
TGCGCCAGCAGCCAAGATGAAGGATTCAGGTTCTACGAGCAGTACTTC
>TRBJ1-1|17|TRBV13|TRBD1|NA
CASSLGPATGGGTEAFF
TGTGCCAGCAGCTTAGGGCCCGCCACAGGGGGCGGAACTGAAGCTTTCTTT
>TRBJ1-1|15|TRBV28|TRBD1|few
CASRSPGQGNTEAFF
TGTGCCAGCAGAAGTCCGGGACAGGGTAACACTGAAGCTTTCTTT
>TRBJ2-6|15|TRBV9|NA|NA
CASSVQGSGANVLTF
TGTGCCAGCAGCGTTCAGGGCTCCGGGGCCAACGTCCTGACTTTC
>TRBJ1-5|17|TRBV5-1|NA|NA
CASSLVGGSDSNQPQHF
TGCGCCAGCAGCTTGGTGGGGGGGTCGGATAGCAATCAGCCCCAGCATTTT
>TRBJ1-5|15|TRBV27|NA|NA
CASSPRTAGNQPQHF
TGTGCCAGCAGTCCTCGGACAGCAGGCAATCAGCCCCAGCATTTT
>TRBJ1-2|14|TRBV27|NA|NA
CASSFSGLEGGYTF
TGTGCCAGCAGTTTCTCGGGACTGGAAGGTGGCTACACCTTC
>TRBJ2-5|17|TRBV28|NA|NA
CASSFTVGRGIGETQYF
TGTGCCAGCAGTTTTACCGTTGGGCGGGGTATCGGAGAGACCCAGTACTTC
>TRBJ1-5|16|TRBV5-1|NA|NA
CASSAGGIGGGQPQHF
TGCGCCAGCAGCGCGGGAGGAATAGGAGGCGGTCAGCCCCAGCATTTT
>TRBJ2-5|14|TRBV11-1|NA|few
CASSLAAGWETQYF
TGTGCCAGCAGCTTAGCGGCAGGGTGGGAGACCCAGTACTTC